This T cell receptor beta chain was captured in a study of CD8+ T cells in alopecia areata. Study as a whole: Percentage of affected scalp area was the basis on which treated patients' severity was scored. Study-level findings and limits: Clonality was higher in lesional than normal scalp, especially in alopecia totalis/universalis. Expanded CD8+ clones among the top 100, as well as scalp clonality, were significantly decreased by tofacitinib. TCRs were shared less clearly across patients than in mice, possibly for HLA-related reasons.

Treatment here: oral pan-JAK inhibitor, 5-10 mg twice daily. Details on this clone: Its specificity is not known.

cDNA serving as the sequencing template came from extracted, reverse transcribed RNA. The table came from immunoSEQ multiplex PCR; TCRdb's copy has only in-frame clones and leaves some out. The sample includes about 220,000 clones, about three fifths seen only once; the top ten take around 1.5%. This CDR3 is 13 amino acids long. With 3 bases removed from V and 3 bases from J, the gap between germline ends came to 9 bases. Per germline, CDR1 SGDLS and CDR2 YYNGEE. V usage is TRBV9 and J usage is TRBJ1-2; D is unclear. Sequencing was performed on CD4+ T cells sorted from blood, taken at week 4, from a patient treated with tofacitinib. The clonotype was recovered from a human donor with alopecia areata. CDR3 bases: TGTGCCAGCAGCGACGGATCGTACTATGGCTACACCTTC. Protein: CASSDGSYYGYTF. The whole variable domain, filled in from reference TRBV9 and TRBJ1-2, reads DSGVTQTPKHLITATGQRVTLRCSPRSGDLSVYWYQQSLDQGLQFLIQYYNGEERAKGNILERFSAQQFPDLHSELNLSSLELGDSALYFCASSDGSYYGYTFGSGTRLTVV.